The rows below give T cell receptor beta chains drawn from one sample of a study of control samples from healthy donors and cancer patients. Data came from immunoSEQ multiplex PCR; TCRdb stores just in-frame clones and leaves some out. The table includes roughly 80,000 clones, roughly 90% detected once. Sequencing was done on a sample of PBMCs. The origin of the receptors is a woman aged 55-69 years with head and neck cancer. The CDR3 runs from the conserved cysteine through the conserved F or W. The order of the fields is CDR3 protein, CDR3 DNA, J gene, V gene, D gene, clone size. The D gene is left open where the match is weak. Rows may omit the clone size; those that give it use once, few, many or a size class.

CDR3 protein: CASSVERLGEAYEQYF
CDR3 DNA: TGTGCCAGCAGCGTAGAGAGGCTTGGGGAAGCCTACGAGCAGTACTTC
J gene: TRBJ2-7
V gene: TRBV9
D gene: .
clone size: once

CDR3 protein: CASGLAGGQETQYF
CDR3 DNA: TGTGCCAGTGGACTAGCGGGGGGACAAGAGACCCAGTACTTC
J gene: TRBJ2-5
V gene: TRBV27
D gene: TRBD2
clone size: .

CDR3 protein: CASSQGGGLPTEAFF
CDR3 DNA: TGCGCCAGCAGCCAAGGGGGGGGATTGCCCACTGAAGCTTTCTTT
J gene: TRBJ1-1
V gene: TRBV4-1
D gene: .
clone size: few

CDR3 protein: CSVDTARVSTDTQYF
CDR3 DNA: TGCAGCGTTGATACGGCACGGGTCAGCACAGATACGCAGTATTTT
J gene: TRBJ2-3
V gene: TRBV29-1
D gene: .
clone size: once

CDR3 protein: CASSQPGQTYEQYF
CDR3 DNA: TGCGCCAGCAGCCAACCCGGACAAACCTACGAGCAGTACTTC
J gene: TRBJ2-7
V gene: TRBV4-1
D gene: .
clone size: few

CDR3 protein: CASSRGLAGSYEQYF
CDR3 DNA: TGCGCCAGCAGCCGGGGACTAGCGGGTTCCTACGAGCAGTACTTC
J gene: TRBJ2-7
V gene: TRBV4-1
D gene: TRBD2
clone size: once

CDR3 protein: CATSRGVAMSEQFF
CDR3 DNA: TGTGCCACCAGTAGGGGGGTGGCGATGAGTGAGCAGTTCTTC
J gene: TRBJ2-1
V gene: TRBV24-1
D gene: .
clone size: .

CDR3 protein: CASSAIRDSRAFF
CDR3 DNA: TGTGCCAGCAGCGCGATAAGGGACAGTCGGGCTTTCTTT
J gene: TRBJ1-1
V gene: TRBV5-4
D gene: TRBD1
clone size: .

CDR3 protein: CASSLGPSGRAEETQYF
CDR3 DNA: TGTGCCAGCAGCTTAGGGCCTAGCGGGAGGGCCGAAGAGACCCAGTACTTC
J gene: TRBJ2-5
V gene: TRBV11-3
D gene: TRBD2
clone size: .

CDR3 protein: CASTPPWGQGAEQYF
CDR3 DNA: TGTGCCAGCACCCCACCCTGGGGACAGGGGGCCGAGCAGTACTTC
J gene: TRBJ2-7
V gene: TRBV6-5
D gene: TRBD1
clone size: .